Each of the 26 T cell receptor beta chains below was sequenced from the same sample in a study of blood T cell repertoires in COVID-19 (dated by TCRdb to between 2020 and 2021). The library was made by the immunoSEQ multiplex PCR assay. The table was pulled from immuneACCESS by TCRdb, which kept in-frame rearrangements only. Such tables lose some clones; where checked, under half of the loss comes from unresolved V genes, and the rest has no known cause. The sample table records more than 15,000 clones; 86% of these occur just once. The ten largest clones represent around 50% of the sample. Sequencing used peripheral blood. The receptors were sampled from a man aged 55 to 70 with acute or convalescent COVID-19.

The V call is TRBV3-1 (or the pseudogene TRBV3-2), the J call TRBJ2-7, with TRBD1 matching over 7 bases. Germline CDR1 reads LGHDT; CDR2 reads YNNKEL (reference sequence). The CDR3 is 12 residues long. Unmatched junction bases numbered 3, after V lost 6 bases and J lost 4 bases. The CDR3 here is CASSQTGYEQYF. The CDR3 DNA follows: TGTGCCAGCAGTCAGACAGGGTACGAGCAGTACTTC.

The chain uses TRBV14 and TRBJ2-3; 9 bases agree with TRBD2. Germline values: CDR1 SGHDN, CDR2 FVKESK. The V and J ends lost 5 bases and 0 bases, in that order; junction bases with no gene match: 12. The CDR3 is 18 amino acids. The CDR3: CASSFRASGTFSTDTQYF. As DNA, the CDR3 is TGTGCCAGCAGCTTCCGGGCTAGCGGGACTTTTAGCACAGATACGCAGTATTTT.

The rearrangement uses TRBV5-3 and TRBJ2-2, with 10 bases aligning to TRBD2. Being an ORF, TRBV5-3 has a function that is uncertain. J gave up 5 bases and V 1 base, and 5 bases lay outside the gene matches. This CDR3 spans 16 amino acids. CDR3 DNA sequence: TGTGCCAGAAGCTTGCCAGCGGGAGGGCATACCGGGGAGCTGTTTTTT. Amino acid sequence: CARSLPAGGHTGELFF.

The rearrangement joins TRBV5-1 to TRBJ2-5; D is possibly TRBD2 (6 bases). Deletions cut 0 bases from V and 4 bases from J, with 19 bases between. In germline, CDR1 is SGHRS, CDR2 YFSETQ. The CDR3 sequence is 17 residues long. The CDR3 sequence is CASSLAGGGGIGETQYF. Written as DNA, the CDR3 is TGCGCCAGCAGCTTGGCCGGGGGAGGAGGGATCGGAGAGACCCAGTACTTC.

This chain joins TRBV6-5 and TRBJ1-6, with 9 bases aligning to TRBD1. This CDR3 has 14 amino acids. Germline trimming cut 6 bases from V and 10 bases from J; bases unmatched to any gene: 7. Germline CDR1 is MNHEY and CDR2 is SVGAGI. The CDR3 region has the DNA TGTGCCAGCAGGGGGACAGGGAAGAACTCACCCCTCCACTTT. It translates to CASRGTGKNSPLHF.

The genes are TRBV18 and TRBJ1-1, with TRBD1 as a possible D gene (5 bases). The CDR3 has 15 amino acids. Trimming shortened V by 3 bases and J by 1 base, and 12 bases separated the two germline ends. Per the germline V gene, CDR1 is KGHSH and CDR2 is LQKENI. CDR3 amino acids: CASSPADTRNTEAFF. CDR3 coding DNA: TGTGCCAGCTCACCCGCGGACACCAGGAACACTGAAGCTTTCTTT.

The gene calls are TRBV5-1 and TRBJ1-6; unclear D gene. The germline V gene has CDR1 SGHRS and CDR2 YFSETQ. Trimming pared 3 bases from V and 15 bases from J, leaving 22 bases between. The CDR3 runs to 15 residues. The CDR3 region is CASSSEADLAGLLHF. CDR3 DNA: TGCGCCAGCAGCTCGGAGGCCGATTTGGCGGGCCTCCTCCACTTT.

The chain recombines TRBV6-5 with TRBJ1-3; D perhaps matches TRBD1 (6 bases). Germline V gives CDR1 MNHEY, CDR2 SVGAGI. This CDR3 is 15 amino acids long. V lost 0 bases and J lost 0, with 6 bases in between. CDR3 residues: CASSYSGGSGNTIYF. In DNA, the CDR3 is TGTGCCAGCAGTTACTCAGGGGGCTCTGGAAACACCATATATTTT.

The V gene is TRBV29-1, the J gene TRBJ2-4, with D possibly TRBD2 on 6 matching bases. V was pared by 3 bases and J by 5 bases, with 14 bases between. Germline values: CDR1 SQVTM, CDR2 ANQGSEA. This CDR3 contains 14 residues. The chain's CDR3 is CSVETSLIQNIQYF. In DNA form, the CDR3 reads TGCAGCGTTGAGACTAGTCTCATCCAAAACATTCAGTACTTC.

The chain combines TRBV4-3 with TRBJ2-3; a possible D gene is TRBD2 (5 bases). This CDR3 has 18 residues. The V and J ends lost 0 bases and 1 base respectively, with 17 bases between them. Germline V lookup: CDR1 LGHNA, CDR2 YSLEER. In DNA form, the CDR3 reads TGCGCCAGCAGCCAAGATAGTATACATCGGGGAGGCACAGATACGCAGTATTTT. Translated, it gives CASSQDSIHRGGTDTQYF.

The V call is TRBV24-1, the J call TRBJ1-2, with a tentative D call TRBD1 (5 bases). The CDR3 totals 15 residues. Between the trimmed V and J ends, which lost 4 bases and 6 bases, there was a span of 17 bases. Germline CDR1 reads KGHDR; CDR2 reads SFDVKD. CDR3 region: CATSDPSQGWDGYTF. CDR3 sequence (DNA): TGTGCCACCAGTGACCCGAGTCAGGGTTGGGATGGCTACACCTTC.

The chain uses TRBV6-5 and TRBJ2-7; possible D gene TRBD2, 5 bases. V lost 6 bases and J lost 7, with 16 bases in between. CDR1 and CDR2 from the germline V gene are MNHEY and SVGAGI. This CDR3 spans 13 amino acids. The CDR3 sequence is CASSRDYSGEQYF. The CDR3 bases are TGTGCCAGCAGCCGCGACTACTCTGGGGAGCAGTACTTC.

In nucleotides, the CDR3 is TGTGCCAGCAGCCGAACCAGACAGGATTCACCCCTCCACTTT. As protein: CASSRTRQDSPLHF. The chain employs TRBV6-5 and TRBJ1-6, with D possibly TRBD1 on 6 matching bases. The CDR3 sequence is 14 residues long. CDR1 is MNHEY and CDR2 is SVGAGI in the germline V gene. V lost 6 bases and J 8 bases, leaving 14 bases between the germline ends.

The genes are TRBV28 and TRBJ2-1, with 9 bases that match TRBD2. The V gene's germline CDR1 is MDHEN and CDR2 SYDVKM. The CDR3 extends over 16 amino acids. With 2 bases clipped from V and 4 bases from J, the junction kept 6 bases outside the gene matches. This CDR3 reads CASSLGAGGPYNEQFF. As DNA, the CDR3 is TGTGCCAGCAGTTTAGGGGCGGGAGGGCCGTACAATGAGCAGTTCTTC.

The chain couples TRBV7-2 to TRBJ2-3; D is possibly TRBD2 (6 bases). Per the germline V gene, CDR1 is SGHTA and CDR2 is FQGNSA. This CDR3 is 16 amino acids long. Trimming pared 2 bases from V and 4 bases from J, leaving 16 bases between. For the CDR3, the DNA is TGTGCCAGCAGCTTAAGAGACGATTGGAGGGCAGATACGCAGTATTTT. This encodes CASSLRDDWRADTQYF.

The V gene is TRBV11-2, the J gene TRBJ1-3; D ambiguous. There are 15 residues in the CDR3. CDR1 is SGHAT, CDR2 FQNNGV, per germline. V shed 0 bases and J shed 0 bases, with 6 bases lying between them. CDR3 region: CASSLDFGSGNTIYF. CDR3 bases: TGTGCCAGCAGCTTAGATTTCGGCTCTGGAAACACCATATATTTT.

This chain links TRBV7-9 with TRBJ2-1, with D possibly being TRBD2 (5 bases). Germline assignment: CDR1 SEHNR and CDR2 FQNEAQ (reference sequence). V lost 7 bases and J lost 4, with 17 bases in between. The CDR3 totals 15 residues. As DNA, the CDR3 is TGTGCCAGCACCAACCGCGGGCTGGTATACAATGAGCAGTTCTTC. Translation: CASTNRGLVYNEQFF.

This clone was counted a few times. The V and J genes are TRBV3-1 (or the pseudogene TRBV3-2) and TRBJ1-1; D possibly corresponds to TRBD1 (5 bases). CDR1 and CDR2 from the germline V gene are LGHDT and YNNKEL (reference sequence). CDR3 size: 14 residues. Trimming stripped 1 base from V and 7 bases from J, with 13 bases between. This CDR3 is CASSQGAGTGEAFF. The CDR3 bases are TGTGCCAGCAGCCAAGGCGCGGGGACCGGTGAAGCTTTCTTT.

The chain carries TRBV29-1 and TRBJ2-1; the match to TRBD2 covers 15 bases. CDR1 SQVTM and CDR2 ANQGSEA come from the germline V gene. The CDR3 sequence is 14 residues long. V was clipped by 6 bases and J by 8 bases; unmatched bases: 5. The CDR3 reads CSVRTSGRVDEQFF. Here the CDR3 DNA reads TGCAGCGTCAGGACTAGCGGGAGGGTCGATGAGCAGTTCTTC.

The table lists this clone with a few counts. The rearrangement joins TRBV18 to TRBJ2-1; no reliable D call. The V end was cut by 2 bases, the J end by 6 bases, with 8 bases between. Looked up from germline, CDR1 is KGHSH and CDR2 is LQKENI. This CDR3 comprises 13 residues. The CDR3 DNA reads TGTGCCAGCTCACCATCGGCGGTCAATGAGCAGTTCTTC. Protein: CASSPSAVNEQFF.

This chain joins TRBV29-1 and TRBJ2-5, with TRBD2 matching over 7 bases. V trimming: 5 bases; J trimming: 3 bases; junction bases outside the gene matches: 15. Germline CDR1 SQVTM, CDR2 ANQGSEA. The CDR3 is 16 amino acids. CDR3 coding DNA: TGCAGCGTTAATACAGGAGCCTTTGCGGGAGAAGAGACCCAGTACTTC. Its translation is CSVNTGAFAGEETQYF.

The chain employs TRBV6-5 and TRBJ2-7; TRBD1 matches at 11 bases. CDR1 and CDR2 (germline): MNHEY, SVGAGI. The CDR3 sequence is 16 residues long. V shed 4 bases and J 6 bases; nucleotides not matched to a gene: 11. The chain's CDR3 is CASSSGQRTGGAEQYF. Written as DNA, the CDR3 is TGTGCCAGCAGTTCAGGTCAACGGACAGGGGGCGCCGAGCAGTACTTC.

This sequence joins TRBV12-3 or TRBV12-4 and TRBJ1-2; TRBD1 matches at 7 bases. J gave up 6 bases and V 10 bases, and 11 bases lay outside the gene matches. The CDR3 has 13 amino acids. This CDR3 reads CATGDRQGNGYTF. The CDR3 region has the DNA TGTGCCACCGGGGATCGACAGGGAAATGGCTACACCTTC.

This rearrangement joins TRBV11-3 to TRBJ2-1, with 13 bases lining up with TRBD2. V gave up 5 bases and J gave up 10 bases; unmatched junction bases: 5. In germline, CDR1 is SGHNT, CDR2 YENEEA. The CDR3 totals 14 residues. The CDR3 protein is CASSRLAGGSEQFF. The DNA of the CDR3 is TGTGCCAGCAGCCGACTAGCGGGAGGAAGCGAGCAGTTCTTC. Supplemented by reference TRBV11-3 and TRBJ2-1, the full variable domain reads EAGVVQSPRYKIIEKKQPVAFWCNPISGHNTLYWYLQNLGQGPELLIRYENEEAVDDSQLPKDRFSAERLKGVDSTLKIQPAELGDSAVYLCASSRLAGGSEQFFGPGTRLTVL.

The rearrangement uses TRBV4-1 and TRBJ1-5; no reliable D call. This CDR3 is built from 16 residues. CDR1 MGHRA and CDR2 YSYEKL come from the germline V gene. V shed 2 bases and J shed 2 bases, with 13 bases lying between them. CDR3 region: CASSQQSLGGNQPQHF. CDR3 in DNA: TGCGCCAGCAGCCAACAGTCCCTGGGCGGCAATCAGCCCCAGCATTTT.

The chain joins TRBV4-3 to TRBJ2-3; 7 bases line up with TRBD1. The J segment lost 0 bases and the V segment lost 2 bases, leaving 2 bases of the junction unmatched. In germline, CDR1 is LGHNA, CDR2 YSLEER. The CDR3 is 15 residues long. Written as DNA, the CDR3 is TGCGCCAGCAGCCAAAACAGGGGTAGCACAGATACGCAGTATTTT. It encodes CASSQNRGSTDTQYF.